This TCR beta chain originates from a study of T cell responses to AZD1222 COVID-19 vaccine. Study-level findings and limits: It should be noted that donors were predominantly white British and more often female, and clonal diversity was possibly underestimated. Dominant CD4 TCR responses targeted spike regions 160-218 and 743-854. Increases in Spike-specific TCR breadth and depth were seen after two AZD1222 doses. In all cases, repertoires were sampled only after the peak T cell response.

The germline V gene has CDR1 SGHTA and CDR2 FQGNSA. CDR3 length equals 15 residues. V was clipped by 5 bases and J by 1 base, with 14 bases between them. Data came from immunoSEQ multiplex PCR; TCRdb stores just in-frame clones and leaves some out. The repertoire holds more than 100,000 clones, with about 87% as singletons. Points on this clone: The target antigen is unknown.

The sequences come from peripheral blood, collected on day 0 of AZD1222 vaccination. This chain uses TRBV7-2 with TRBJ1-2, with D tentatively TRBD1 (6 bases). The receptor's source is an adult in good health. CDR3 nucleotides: TGTGCCAGCAGCAGGGACACCTCAATTAACTATGGCTACACCTTC. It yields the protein CASSRDTSINYGYTF. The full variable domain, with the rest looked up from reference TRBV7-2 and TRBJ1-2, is GAGVSQSPSNKVTEKGKDVELRCDPISGHTALYWYRQSLGQGLEFLIYFQGNSAPDKSGLPSDRFSAERTGGSVSTLTIQRTQQEDSAVYLCASSRDTSINYGYTFGSGTRLTVV.